The 31 T cell receptor beta chains reported below all come from one sample, sequenced in a study of TIL therapy for anti-PD-1-resistant metastatic lung cancer. As for time point: pre-treatment sample, taken before nivolumab and TIL therapy. Tumor tissue came from excised metastases, mostly pleural nodules or supraclavicular lymph nodes. Sequencing used immunoSEQ v3. The protocol was immunoSEQ multiplex PCR, while the TCRdb copy is restricted to in-frame clones and leaves out a portion. The table records nearly 9,500 clones, 76% of them present only once. The sample was tumor tissue, taken at baseline. These TCRs come from a person between 25 and 80 years old with non-small cell lung cancer.

This clone was seen only once. V usage is TRBV6-5 and J usage is TRBJ1-1, with TRBD1 as a possible D gene (5 bases). V shed 6 bases and J shed 1 base, with 15 bases lying between them. The CDR3 is 15 residues long. Germline lookup yields CDR1 MNHEY and CDR2 SVGAGI. CDR3 in amino acids: CASSLLFDRNTEAFF. The DNA for the CDR3 is TGTGCCAGCAGCCTACTCTTCGACAGGAACACTGAAGCTTTCTTT.

This sequence joins TRBV9 and TRBJ2-3, with 13 positions matching TRBD2. Germline values: CDR1 SGDLS, CDR2 YYNGEE. Trimming took 3 bases from V and 1 from J; bases not matched to a gene: 2. The CDR3 is 16 amino acids. The CDR3 DNA reads TGTGCCAGCAGCGCCACTAGCGGGGGGGGCACAGATACGCAGTATTTT. This codes for CASSATSGGGTDTQYF.

This clone was observed a single time. The J gene is TRBJ1-2, the V gene TRBV10-2; D is unresolved. The germline V and J ends were trimmed by 6 bases and 2 bases, with 13 bases remaining between them. CDR3 size: 14 residues. The V gene's germline CDR1 is WSHSY and CDR2 SAAADI. This CDR3 reads CASRRFPGNYGYTF. In nucleotides, the CDR3 is TGCGCCAGCAGGCGGTTTCCGGGGAACTATGGCTACACCTTC.

The chain combines TRBV7-9 with TRBJ1-3; 8 bases are shared with TRBD1. From germline, CDR1 is SEHNR and CDR2 FQNEAQ (reference sequence). The CDR3 is 15 amino acids. The V segment lost 5 bases and the J segment 4 bases; nucleotides outside the gene matches: 7. CDR3 nucleotide sequence: TGTGCCAGCAGCCTCCAGGGGGCGATCGGAAACACCATATATTTT. Translating it yields CASSLQGAIGNTIYF.

V is TRBV28 and J is TRBJ1-2; 12 positions agree with TRBD1. The CDR3 extends over 17 amino acids. CDR1 is MDHEN, CDR2 SYDVKM, per germline. V shed 6 bases, J shed 4 bases, and the junction held 12 bases outside the gene matches. The CDR3 bases are TGTGCCAGCAGAGGGACAGGGGGCGTAATTTTTATCTATGGCTACACCTTC. Translating it yields CASRGTGGVIFIYGYTF.

The V and J genes are TRBV5-1 and TRBJ1-1, with no clear D. This CDR3 spans 15 amino acids. Germline loops: CDR1 SGHRS, CDR2 YFSETQ. The V end lost 0 bases, the J end lost 2 bases, and 11 bases lay between the germline ends. The CDR3 DNA reads TGCGCCAGCAGCTTGGGTCTGGGCACAAACACTGAAGCTTTCTTT. Translation gives CASSLGLGTNTEAFF. Using reference TRBV5-1 and TRBJ1-1 for the parts outside the CDR3, the full variable domain is KAGVTQTPRYLIKTRGQQVTLSCSPISGHRSVSWYQQTPGQGLQFLFEYFSETQRNKGNFPGRFSGRQFSNSRSEMNVSTLELGDSALYLCASSLGLGTNTEAFFGQGTRLTVV.

The chain is built from TRBV6-5 and TRBJ2-5; D not resolved. TRBJ2-7 matches the DNA end more closely, so the J call is doubtful. The germline V gene encodes CDR1 MNHEY and CDR2 SVGAGI. The CDR3 is 16 amino acids. In DNA, the CDR3 is TGTGCCAGCAGTTACTCTTGGGATTTGAGCTCCTACGAGCAGTACTTC. Residues: CASSYSWDLSSYEQYF.

This chain connects TRBV19 to TRBJ1-2, with D unclear. CDR1 is LNHDA, CDR2 SQIVND, per germline (reference sequence). The CDR3 extends over 14 amino acids. Trimming took off 2 bases at V and 2 bases at J, with 9 bases between the two ends. The CDR3 bases are TGTGCCAGTAGTATATCGGCGGGGAACTATGGCTACACCTTC. Translation gives CASSISAGNYGYTF.

The chain couples TRBV11-3 to TRBJ2-7; D unclear. Germline CDR1 SGHNT, CDR2 YENEEA. Trimming cost V 6 bases and J 5 bases, with 14 bases left between them. This CDR3 is 13 amino acids long. The CDR3 protein is CASSSQGFHEQYF. The CDR3 bases are TGTGCCAGCAGTTCACAAGGGTTTCACGAGCAGTACTTC.

This clone occurred a few times. The chain joins TRBV19 to TRBJ2-5, with D possibly called TRBD1 or TRBD2 (5 bases each). The length of the CDR3 is 13 residues. CDR1 is LNHDA and CDR2 is SQIVND in the germline V gene (reference sequence). V lost 6 bases, J lost 5 bases, and 13 bases lay in between. CDR3 sequence reads: CASSLEGRETQYF. The CDR3 DNA reads as TGTGCCAGTAGCCTCGAGGGGCGCGAGACCCAGTACTTC.

This chain links TRBV11-2 with TRBJ2-2, with 8 bases lining up with TRBD2. J gave up 4 bases and V 4 bases, and 8 bases lay outside the gene matches. Germline loops: CDR1 SGHAT, CDR2 FQNNGV. There are 16 residues in the CDR3. The CDR3 nucleotides are TGTGCCAGCAGCTCGATCGGGAGGGCCAGCACCGGGGAGCTGTTTTTT. Protein product: CASSSIGRASTGELFF.

This chain joins TRBV5-6 and TRBJ2-2; D not certain. The length of the CDR3 is 12 residues. Germline CDR1 SGHDT, CDR2 YYEEEE. The germline V and J ends were trimmed by 7 bases and 3 bases, with 7 bases remaining between them. CDR3 region: CASGYDTGELFF. CDR3 nucleotide sequence: TGTGCCAGCGGATACGACACCGGGGAGCTGTTTTTT.

The chain recombines TRBV6-6 with TRBJ2-1, with D maybe TRBD1 (6 bases). Trimming cost V 2 bases and J 7 bases, with 12 bases left between them. CDR1 and CDR2 from the germline V gene are MNHNY and SVGAGI (reference sequence). There are 14 residues in the CDR3. Here the CDR3 DNA reads TGTGCCAGCAGTTACCCCGTAGGGGGTAATGAGCAGTTCTTC. Protein sequence: CASSYPVGGNEQFF.

The V gene is TRBV7-2, the J gene TRBJ2-1; TRBD2 is a possible D gene (5 bases). This CDR3 comprises 13 residues. Germline assignment: CDR1 SGHTA and CDR2 FQGNSA. The V and J ends lost 1 base and 7 bases respectively, with 8 bases between them. CDR3 amino acids: CASSLGPGNEQFF. The CDR3 bases are TGTGCCAGCAGCTTAGGACCGGGGAATGAGCAGTTCTTC.

The V call is TRBV28, the J call TRBJ2-1; D unclear. Germline V gene lookup returns CDR1 MDHEN and CDR2 SYDVKM. CDR3 size: 14 residues. Trimming left V 2 bases short and J 4 bases short, with 9 bases between. The DNA of the CDR3 is TGTGCCAGCAGTTTACGCCAGACTTACAATGAGCAGTTCTTC. It codes for CASSLRQTYNEQFF.

This clone was found a few times. V and J are TRBV5-5 and TRBJ1-1; 9 bases are shared with TRBD1. This CDR3 region has 14 residues. Germline V gene lookup returns CDR1 SGHKS and CDR2 YYEKEE (reference sequence). The junction had 7 bases not matched to a gene; V was cut back by 0 bases and J by 10 bases. The CDR3 region has the DNA TGTGCCAGCAGCTTGGAGGGACAGGGAATCTCAGCTTTCTTT. Its translation: CASSLEGQGISAFF.

This chain's CDR3 is CASSPRPGLAGEETQYF. In nucleotides, the CDR3 is TGTGCCAGCAGCCCCCGACCGGGACTAGCGGGAGAAGAGACCCAGTACTTC. The chain couples TRBV11-1 to TRBJ2-5; 14 bases agree with TRBD2. This CDR3 is built from 17 residues. Germline V gives CDR1 SGHAT, CDR2 FQDESV (reference sequence). Germline trimming cut 5 bases from V and 3 bases from J; bases unmatched to any gene: 8.

The chain employs TRBV19 and TRBJ2-1; no firm D call. Per germline, CDR1 LNHDA and CDR2 SQIVND (reference sequence). V was trimmed by 5 bases and J by 0 bases, leaving 5 bases between them. The CDR3 runs 13 residues. The DNA of the CDR3 is TGTGCCAGTAGTTATACCTCCTACAATGAGCAGTTCTTC. The encoded protein is CASSYTSYNEQFF. Combining the CDR3 with reference TRBV19 and TRBJ2-1 gives the whole variable domain DGGITQSPKYLFRKEGQNVTLSCEQNLNHDAMYWYRQDPGQGLRLIYYSQIVNDFQKGDIAEGYSVSREKKESFPLTVTSAQKNPTAFYLCASSYTSYNEQFFGPGTRLTVL.

The V and J genes are TRBV5-4 and TRBJ2-1; D might be TRBD1 (5 bases). The CDR3 is made up of 15 amino acids. Per germline, CDR1 SGHNT and CDR2 YYREEE (reference sequence). Deletions cut 0 bases from V and 5 bases from J, with 12 bases between. CDR3 sequence: CASSLEGRVNNEQFF. The CDR3 DNA sequence: TGTGCCAGCAGCTTGGAAGGCAGGGTGAACAATGAGCAGTTCTTC. Full variable domain (missing parts from reference TRBV5-4 and TRBJ2-1): ETGVTQSPTHLIKTRGQQVTLRCSSQSGHNTVSWYQQALGQGPQFIFQYYREEENGRGNFPPRFSGLQFPNYSSELNVNALELDDSALYLCASSLEGRVNNEQFFGPGTRLTVL.

V usage is TRBV6-5 and J usage is TRBJ2-6, with 7 bases fitting TRBD1. With 8 bases clipped from V and 10 bases from J, the junction kept 5 bases outside the gene matches. The CDR3 has 12 amino acids. Looked up from germline, CDR1 is MNHEY and CDR2 is SVGAGI. The CDR3 DNA follows: TGTGCCAGCGGGGACAGACTTAACGTCCTGACTTTC. As protein: CASGDRLNVLTF.

The chain links TRBV7-9 to TRBJ1-2; maybe TRBD1 (6 bases). Germline CDR1 reads SEHNR; CDR2 reads FQNEAQ (reference sequence). V was shortened by 4 bases and J by 5 bases, with 8 bases between the two germline ends. This CDR3 spans 12 amino acids. CDR3 region: CASSSGAYGYTF. The CDR3 DNA is TGTGCCAGCAGCTCAGGGGCTTATGGCTACACCTTC.

The chain carries TRBV7-3 and TRBJ2-2, with D hard to call. Germline values: CDR1 SGHTA, CDR2 FQGTGA. This CDR3 has 13 residues. With 7 bases removed from V and 6 bases from J, the gap between germline ends came to 12 bases. CDR3 bases: TGTGCCAGCACCCCCGCGGTCCCCGGGGAGCTGTTTTTT. Translated: CASTPAVPGELFF. Filled out from reference TRBV7-3 and TRBJ2-2, the complete variable domain reads GAGVSQTPSNKVTEKGKYVELRCDPISGHTALYWYRQSLGQGPEFLIYFQGTGAADDSGLPNDRFFAVRPEGSVSTLKIQRTERGDSAVYLCASTPAVPGELFFGEGSRLTVL.

The chain combines TRBV5-1 with TRBJ2-3, with 9 bases lining up with TRBD1. The CDR3 is 15 residues long. Per the germline V gene, CDR1 is SGHRS and CDR2 is YFSETQ. The trim removed 0 bases at V and 8 bases at J, leaving 7 bases unmatched. DNA for the CDR3: TGCGCCAGCAGCTTGGCCCCGGGACAGGGTAGTACGCAGTATTTT. This codes for CASSLAPGQGSTQYF.

This sequence joins TRBV27 and TRBJ2-3; 10 nucleotides match TRBD2. The V gene end was trimmed by 5 bases and the J gene end by 1 base; junction bases not matched to a gene: 6. Per the germline V gene, CDR1 is MNHEY and CDR2 is SMNVEV (reference sequence). The CDR3 is 16 residues long. CDR3 in DNA: TGTGCCAGCAGTCCCCGTCTAGCGGGGGGCACAGATACGCAGTATTTT. This gives the protein CASSPRLAGGTDTQYF.

V and J are TRBV9 and TRBJ2-7, with TRBD2 as a possible D gene (5 bases). Trimming stripped 3 bases from V and 5 bases from J, with 15 bases between. Germline assignment: CDR1 SGDLS and CDR2 YYNGEE. The CDR3 consists of 14 residues. The CDR3 reads CASSASGKIDEQYF. The CDR3 DNA sequence: TGTGCCAGCAGCGCCTCCGGGAAAATCGACGAGCAGTACTTC.

The CDR3 spells CASSTGEVYEQYF. CDR3 nucleotides: TGTGCCAGCAGCACGGGGGAGGTATACGAGCAGTACTTC. V and J are TRBV6-5 and TRBJ2-7, with D possibly matching TRBD2 (6 bases). Deletions cut 6 bases from V and 4 bases from J, with 13 bases between. CDR1 is MNHEY and CDR2 is SVGAGI in the germline V gene. The CDR3 is 13 residues long.

The V call is TRBV11-1, the J call TRBJ1-2, with D tentatively TRBD1 (6 bases). Germline V gene sequence: CDR1 SGHAT, CDR2 FQDESV (reference sequence). V dropped 2 bases and J dropped 2 bases, with 9 bases sitting between them. This CDR3 has 14 residues. CDR3 in DNA: TGTGCCAGCAGCTTATCTGGACAGAACTATGGCTACACCTTC. It codes for CASSLSGQNYGYTF.

The J gene is TRBJ2-2, the V gene TRBV14; the match to TRBD1 covers 8 bases. With V trimmed by 4 bases and J by 6 bases, 7 bases remained unmatched. This CDR3 has 15 residues. Germline assignment: CDR1 SGHDN and CDR2 FVKESK. CDR3 region: CASSPGTGTSGELFF. As DNA, the CDR3 is TGTGCCAGCAGCCCCGGGACAGGTACATCCGGGGAGCTGTTTTTT.

V is TRBV5-1 and J is TRBJ1-1, with D tentatively TRBD1 (5 bases). V lost 0 bases to trimming and J lost 4 bases, with 7 bases between them. The CDR3 totals 13 residues. Germline V gene lookup returns CDR1 SGHRS and CDR2 YFSETQ. The CDR3 sequence: CASSLAGFTEAFF. For the CDR3, the DNA is TGCGCCAGCAGCTTGGCAGGGTTCACTGAAGCTTTCTTT.

In DNA form, the CDR3 reads TGTGCCAGCAGCGTAATCCAGACCGGGGAGCTGTTTTTT. Translation: CASSVIQTGELFF. The genes are TRBV9 and TRBJ2-2, with D unclear. V was shortened by 1 base and J by 5 bases, with 6 bases between the two germline ends. The CDR3 spans 13 residues. Germline V gene lookup returns CDR1 SGDLS and CDR2 YYNGEE.

The genes are TRBV18 and TRBJ2-7, with D possibly being TRBD1 (6 bases). CDR3 length: 15 residues. Germline assignment: CDR1 KGHSH and CDR2 LQKENI. V was pared by 0 bases and J by 2 bases, with 11 bases between. Here the CDR3 reads CASSPPATGAYEQYF. The CDR3 nucleotides are TGTGCCAGCTCACCACCCGCGACAGGAGCCTACGAGCAGTACTTC.